This TCR beta chain was found in a study of radiation and T cells in renal cell carcinoma (dated by TCRdb to 2020 to 2022). In terms of the full investigation: Samples were obtained from a clinical trial, in which 15 Gy stereotactic body radiation therapy was delivered to primary renal cell carcinomas and nephrectomy was performed 4 weeks later. In total, some 52 samples underwent TCR beta sequencing: some 26 tumors plus 27 peripheral blood samples. A total of roughly 3,900,000 unique CDR3 nucleotide sequences, encoding fewer than 3,000,000 unique CDR3 amino acid sequences, were found across all 50 or so samples. The study at large found these results: Changes in the blood repertoire were not tracked past 4 weeks after treatment. No pretreatment tumor biopsies were available, so the baseline intratumoral presence of clonotypes could not be determined. With a single-armed trial design, the study had no way to address how radiation dose or scheduling affects the TCR repertoire. Top tumor clonotypes rose in blood from baseline to 2 weeks post-radiation, then contracted by 4 weeks, suggesting transient expansion of tumor-resident clones.

TCR beta libraries were generated from genomic DNA with the immunoSEQ kit, following the manufacturer's recommendations. To prepare the libraries, a first multiplex PCR with proprietary primers was run, followed by a second PCR that added unique barcodes, and a bead cleanup was done after each round. A kit-provided positive control reaction and a negative control reaction were included in every sample batch. The final libraries were assessed on an Agilent 4200 TapeStation D1000 ScreenTape, pooled by volume, and quantified by qPCR. Sequencing was performed on an Illumina NextSeq500 using a MidOutput 150-cycle cartridge, with 156 Read1 cycles, 15 Index1 cycles, and the kit custom primers. The pooled library was loaded at approximately 0.92 pM, and roughly 20% PhiX control was spiked in. The authors' analysis ran thus. The vendor-processed data were analyzed in R, and a clonotype was defined as all T cells that share the same CDR3 nucleotide sequence. For clone abundance analyses, frequencies were normalized to the 10,000 most abundant clones per sample. Public T cell clones, averaging fewer than five per sample, were removed before analysis. Tumor-enriched clonotypes and baseline blood-enriched clonotypes were defined as those with an abundance difference of at least 32-fold between compartments. A beta-binomial differential abundance model was used to identify clonotypes that were expanded or contracted between blood time points. Similarity between tumor and blood repertoires was quantified using the Baroni-Urbani and Buser coefficient, and groups were compared with two-tailed Wilcoxon tests in R. TCRdb provides this immuneACCESS table in a form limited to in-frame rearrangements. Some clones are lacking; in checked studies, under half of them reflect an unresolved V gene, and why the rest are absent is not known. V and J calls and clone size come straight from that table; D and trimming were deduced from the DNA. This sample is represented by some 110,000 clones; about four fifths of them were singletons. The biggest ten clones account for around 3% of the sample.

This sample's time point label indicates: baseline pretreatment blood. What this sample's treatment or condition label stands for: 15 Gy SBRT to primary tumor, nephrectomy 4 weeks later. To follow tumor-enriched clonotypes, serial peripheral blood was collected from radiation-treated patients at baseline and at 2 weeks and 4 weeks after SBRT. Every patient had renal cell carcinoma of clear cell pathology. Genomic DNA for TCR sequencing was prepared using the QIAamp DNA Blood Mini Kit (Qiagen). Only samples passing all quality control checks were included in the analyses. To note about this clone: The antigen it recognizes is unknown. Base qualities are not at hand, and no much larger clone is one base apart.

CDR1 SGHAT and CDR2 FQNNGV were looked up in the germline V gene. Counted from cysteine to phenylalanine, this CDR3 has 13 amino acids. Solely the CDR3 DNA is kept, with 39 bases framed from the first base. V is clipped by 1 base and J by 7 bases, and the sequence between their germline boundaries is 11 bases long. The chain couples TRBV11-2 to TRBJ2-7; the D gene is possibly TRBD1, with 6 bases matching. The clonotype was recovered from a woman aged 60-70 years with renal cell carcinoma. Material: blood, obtained from a patient whose treatment included radiotherapy and nephrectomy. The CDR3 loop reads CASSLVGAREQYF. The nucleotide sequence is TGTGCCAGCAGCTTAGTGGGGGCGCGAGAGCAGTACTTC. The full variable domain, completed from the reference TRBV11-2 and TRBJ2-7 proteins outside the CDR3, reads EAGVAQSPRYKIIEKRQSVAFWCNPISGHATLYWYQQILGQGPKLLIQFQNNGVVDDSQLPKDRFSAERLKGVDSTLKIQPAKLEDSAVYLCASSLVGAREQYFGPGTRLTVT.